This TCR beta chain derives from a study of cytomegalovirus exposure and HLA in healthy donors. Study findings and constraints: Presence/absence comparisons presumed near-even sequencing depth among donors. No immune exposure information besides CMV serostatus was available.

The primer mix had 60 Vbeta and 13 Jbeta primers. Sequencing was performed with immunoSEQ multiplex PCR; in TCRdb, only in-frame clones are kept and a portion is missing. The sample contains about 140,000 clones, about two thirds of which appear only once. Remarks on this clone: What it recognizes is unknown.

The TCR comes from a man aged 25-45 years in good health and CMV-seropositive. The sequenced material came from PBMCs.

CDR3: CASSARQGANYGYTF. The CDR3, as DNA: TGCGCCAGCAGCGCTAGACAGGGAGCGAACTATGGCTACACCTTC. This chain uses TRBV5-1 with TRBJ1-2; 7 bases agree with TRBD1. Germline V CDR1 and CDR2: SGHRS, YFSETQ. V shed 4 bases and J 2 bases; nucleotides not matched to a gene: 8. This CDR3 has 15 amino acids.